This passage covers 16 T cell receptor beta chains from one sample sequenced in a study of T-cell reconstitution after alpha-beta-depleted transplantation in children. The library targeted TCRbeta and was prepared with unique molecular identifiers. Each CDR3 protein gets one entry after TCRdb re-called the PCR reads with MiXCR. This table has approximately 590,000 distinct CDR3 sequences, roughly a tenth appearing once. Source: PBMCs from the stem cell graft donor, taken from the stem cell graft. Every receptor here comes from a human donor who donated a stem cell graft to a child with acute myeloid leukemia.

This clonotype occurred many times. The chain uses TRBV5-1 and TRBJ1-1; TRBD1 agrees at 9 bases. The CDR3 covers 15 residues. The J segment lost 1 base and the V segment lost 3 bases, leaving 4 bases of the junction unmatched. Germline CDR1 is SGHRS and CDR2 is YFSETQ. The CDR3 DNA follows: TGCGCCAGCAGCTCTGGACAGGGGCGGAACACTGAAGCTTTCTTT. Translation: CASSSGQGRNTEAFF.

The V call is TRBV27, the J call TRBJ2-5; 7 nucleotides align to TRBD2. The CDR3 is 13 residues long. Germline lookup yields CDR1 MNHEY and CDR2 SMNVEV (reference sequence). The V gene end was trimmed by 7 bases and the J gene end by 5 bases; junction bases not matched to a gene: 7. The CDR3 nucleotides are TGTGCCAGCAAGGCTAGCGGAAAGGAGACCCAGTACTTC. As protein: CASKASGKETQYF.

Regarding this clonotype: A single base separates this from a much larger clone, so it may be a read error. This chain joins TRBV15 and TRBJ1-5, with D hard to call. The assigned J gene may be wrong: the sequence end matches TRBJ2-3 better. This CDR3 region has 17 residues. CDR1 is LNHNV, CDR2 YYDKDF, per germline (reference sequence). Here the CDR3 reads CATSSELTPTSNQPQYF. DNA of the CDR3: TGTGCCACCAGCAGCGAGCTTACCCCTACTTCGAATCAGCCCCAGTATTTT.

This clonotype was found many times. This chain links TRBV4-2 with TRBJ2-2; 7 nucleotides agree with TRBD2. The CDR3 covers 14 residues. Germline loops: CDR1 LGHNA, CDR2 YNFKEQ. V trimming: 10 bases; J trimming: 4 bases; junction bases outside the gene matches: 9. The chain's CDR3 is CATGETGGTGELFF. The CDR3 DNA is TGTGCCACCGGGGAGACGGGAGGCACCGGGGAGCTGTTTTTT.

This clonotype has more than one count but fewer than ten. The chain is built from TRBV6-5 and TRBJ1-2; D ambiguous. V was cut by 1 base and J by 0 bases, with 12 bases left in between. This CDR3 comprises 16 residues. Per the germline V gene, CDR1 is MNHEY and CDR2 is SVGAGI. The CDR3 nucleotides read TGTGCCAGCAGTTACTACACGGTGGACCCTAACTATGGCTACACCTTC. Its protein product is CASSYYTVDPNYGYTF.

This rearrangement joins TRBV24-1 to TRBJ2-4, with 8 bases identical to TRBD1. CDR3 length: 16 residues. The germline V gene encodes CDR1 KGHDR and CDR2 SFDVKD. V trimming: 3 bases; J trimming: 1 base; junction bases outside the gene matches: 4. Here the CDR3 DNA reads TGTGCCACCAGTGATCCGACAGGGGAGGCCAAAAACATTCAGTACTTC. Protein product: CATSDPTGEAKNIQYF.

This clonotype was counted between two and nine times. The chain couples TRBV6-1 to TRBJ2-6; 12 bases map to TRBD1. The germline V gene has CDR1 MNHNS and CDR2 SASEGT. The CDR3 consists of 17 residues. The trim removed 6 bases at V and 4 bases at J, leaving 7 bases unmatched. For the CDR3, the DNA is TGTGCCAGCAGCCTGGGACAGGGGGCGGGAGGGGCCAACGTCCTGACTTTC. It specifies CASSLGQGAGGANVLTF.

The chain has TRBV7-2 and TRBJ2-7; tentatively, D is TRBD2 (5 bases). The CDR3 contains 17 residues. Trimming cost V 0 bases and J 1 base, with 16 bases left between them. The V gene's germline CDR1 is SGHTA and CDR2 FQGNSA. In nucleotides, the CDR3 is TGTGCCAGCAGCTTAGCAGTAGCGAGAAGCTCTTCCTACGAGCAGTACTTC. It specifies CASSLAVARSSSYEQYF. Full variable domain (outside the CDR3, taken from reference TRBV7-2 and TRBJ2-7): GAGVSQSPSNKVTEKGKDVELRCDPISGHTALYWYRQSLGQGLEFLIYFQGNSAPDKSGLPSDRFSAERTGGSVSTLTIQRTQQEDSAVYLCASSLAVARSSSYEQYFGPGTRLTVT.

The V call is TRBV6-2 or TRBV6-3, the J call TRBJ2-7, with TRBD1 as a possible D gene (6 bases). CDR1 and CDR2 (germline): MNHEY, SVGEGT. Trimming took off 0 bases at V and 0 bases at J, with 18 bases between the two ends. The CDR3 totals 18 residues. The DNA for the CDR3 is TGTGCCAGCAGTTACTCGTCCTTAAAAGGGACATTCTCCTACGAGCAGTACTTC. Protein sequence: CASSYSSLKGTFSYEQYF.

This clonotype was detected many times. The chain employs TRBV5-1 and TRBJ2-7, with 7 bases lining up with TRBD1. The ends lost 0 bases at V and 5 bases at J; junction bases unmatched: 2. CDR1 is SGHRS and CDR2 is YFSETQ in the germline V gene. The CDR3 has 13 amino acids. The CDR3 coding sequence is TGCGCCAGCAGCTTGGACAGGGGTCACGAGCAGTACTTC. Translation: CASSLDRGHEQYF.

The chain combines TRBV20-1 with TRBJ2-3; TRBD2 agrees at 8 bases. V shed 0 bases, J shed 6 bases, and the junction held 5 bases outside the gene matches. Germline V gives CDR1 DFQATT, CDR2 SNEGSKA (reference sequence). The CDR3 runs to 14 residues. The CDR3: CSARDIQREDTQYF. DNA for the CDR3: TGCAGTGCTAGAGATATCCAGCGGGAGGATACGCAGTATTTT.

The table lists this clonotype with a few counts. The chain has TRBV7-9 and TRBJ1-2; D might be TRBD1 (6 bases). Trimming cost V 5 bases and J 5 bases, with 18 bases left between them. CDR3 length: 15 residues. Germline CDR1 reads SEHNR; CDR2 reads FQNEAQ (reference sequence). The CDR3 spells CASSAGHPSPYGYTF. The CDR3 DNA is TGTGCCAGCAGCGCGGGACACCCCTCCCCTTATGGCTACACCTTC.

The table lists this clonotype with a few counts. The rearrangement uses TRBV5-1 and TRBJ2-2; 14 positions match TRBD2. The V gene's germline CDR1 is SGHRS and CDR2 YFSETQ. Trimming took 4 bases from V and 0 from J; bases not matched to a gene: 5. The CDR3 has 18 residues. CDR3 sequence (DNA): TGCGCCAGCAGCGGGGGACTAGCGGGGGTCTCGAACACCGGGGAGCTGTTTTTT. Its translation: CASSGGLAGVSNTGELFF.

The chain uses TRBV6-1 and TRBJ2-7; 8 positions match TRBD2. The CDR3 is made up of 15 amino acids. Germline CDR1 and CDR2: MNHNS and SASEGT. J was trimmed by 7 bases and V by 5 bases; bases with no gene match: 13. The CDR3 is CASSQPGTSSGEQYF. In nucleotides, the CDR3 is TGTGCCAGCAGTCAACCGGGGACTAGTTCGGGGGAGCAGTACTTC.

The sample holds a few counts of this clonotype. The chain employs TRBV19 and TRBJ2-1, with 10 bases aligning to TRBD2. The CDR3 consists of 15 residues. Germline CDR1 is LNHDA and CDR2 is SQIVND (reference sequence). J was trimmed by 8 bases and V by 3 bases; bases with no gene match: 7. CDR3 loop: CASSIGTSVDDEQFF. The CDR3 region has the DNA TGTGCCAGTAGTATCGGGACTAGCGTTGATGATGAGCAGTTCTTC.

This clonotype showed up many times. The chain has TRBV7-2 and TRBJ2-3, with D hard to call. Germline assignment: CDR1 SGHTA and CDR2 FQGNSA. The CDR3 runs 16 residues. V dropped 4 bases and J dropped 0 bases, with 14 bases sitting between them. CDR3 nucleotide sequence: TGTGCCAGCAGCTCCCCTCCCGGGCAGAGCACAGATACGCAGTATTTT. It codes for CASSSPPGQSTDTQYF. The full variable domain, completed using reference TRBV7-2 and TRBJ2-3, is GAGVSQSPSNKVTEKGKDVELRCDPISGHTALYWYRQSLGQGLEFLIYFQGNSAPDKSGLPSDRFSAERTGGSVSTLTIQRTQQEDSAVYLCASSSPPGQSTDTQYFGPGTRLTVL.